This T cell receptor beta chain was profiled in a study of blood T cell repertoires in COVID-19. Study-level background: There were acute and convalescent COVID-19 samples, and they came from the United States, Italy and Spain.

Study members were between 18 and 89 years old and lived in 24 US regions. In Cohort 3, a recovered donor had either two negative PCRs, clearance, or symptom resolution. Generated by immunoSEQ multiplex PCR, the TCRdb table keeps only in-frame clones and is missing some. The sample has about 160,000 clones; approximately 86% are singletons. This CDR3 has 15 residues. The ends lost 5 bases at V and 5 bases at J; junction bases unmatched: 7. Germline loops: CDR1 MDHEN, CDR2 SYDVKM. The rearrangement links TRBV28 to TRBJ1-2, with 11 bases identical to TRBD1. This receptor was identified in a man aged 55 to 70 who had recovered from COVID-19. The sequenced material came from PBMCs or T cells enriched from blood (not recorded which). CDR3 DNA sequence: TGTGCCAGCAGTGTCCCGGGACAGGGGGAATATGGCTACACCTTC. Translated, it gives CASSVPGQGEYGYTF.